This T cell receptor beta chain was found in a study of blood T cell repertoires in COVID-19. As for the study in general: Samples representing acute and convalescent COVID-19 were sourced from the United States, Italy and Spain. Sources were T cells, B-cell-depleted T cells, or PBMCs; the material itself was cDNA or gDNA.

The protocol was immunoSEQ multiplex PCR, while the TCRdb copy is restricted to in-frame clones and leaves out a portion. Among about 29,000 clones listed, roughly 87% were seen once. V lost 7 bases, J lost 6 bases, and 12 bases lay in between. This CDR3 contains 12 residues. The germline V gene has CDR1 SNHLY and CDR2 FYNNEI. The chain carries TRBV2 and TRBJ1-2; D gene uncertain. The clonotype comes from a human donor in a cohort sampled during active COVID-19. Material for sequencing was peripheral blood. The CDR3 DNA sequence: TGTGCCAGCAACCCTCAGGCAGATGGCTACACCTTC. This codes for CASNPQADGYTF.